The rows below give T cell receptor beta chains drawn from one sample of a study of T-cell memory formation after mild COVID-19. TCRdb processed the 5' RACE reads anew with MiXCR; each CDR3 protein has one entry. The profile shows 300,000 to 400,000 distinct CDR3 sequences, over 25% of them singletons. Sequencing was done on a sample of PBMCs or a T cell subset sorted from them (not recorded which). The receptors derive from an adult woman who had mild COVID-19 (a few samples of this study predate the infection). Cell type and time point are not known. CDR3s include the opening cysteine and the closing phenylalanine or tryptophan. A D gene is named only where the DNA matches it firmly. Rows may omit the clone size; those that give it use once, few, many or a size class.

TRBJ2-7 | TRBV4-2 | few | . | CASSQDRYGQTSYEQYF | TGTGCCAGCAGCCAAGATCGTTACGGGCAGACCTCCTACGAGCAGTACTTC
TRBJ2-2 | TRBV5-1 | few | . | CASSLRGHGELFF | TGCGCCAGCAGCTTGCGGGGTCACGGGGAGCTGTTTTTT
TRBJ1-4 | TRBV6-6 | . | . | CASYYSEKLFF | TGTGCCAGCTACTACAGTGAAAAACTGTTTTTT
TRBJ2-7 | TRBV5-1 | . | TRBD1 | CASSLQGVGHEQYF | TGCGCCAGCAGCTTACAGGGGGTGGGCCACGAGCAGTACTTC
TRBJ2-4 | TRBV7-2 | . | . | CASSHFGGTKNIQYF | TGTGCCAGCAGTCATTTCGGGGGAACCAAAAACATTCAGTACTTC
TRBJ1-1 | TRBV12-3/TRBV12-4 | . | TRBD1 | CASTPTGELTEAFF | TGTGCCAGCACCCCGACAGGGGAACTCACTGAAGCTTTCTTT
TRBJ2-1 | TRBV7-8 | few | TRBD2 | CASSFESGRENNEQFF | TGTGCCAGCAGCTTCGAGAGCGGGAGAGAGAACAATGAGCAGTTCTTC
TRBJ2-7 | TRBV24-1 | . | TRBD1 | CATSEGGQGVDEQYF | TGTGCCACCAGTGAGGGCGGACAGGGGGTCGACGAGCAGTACTTC
TRBJ2-1 | TRBV18 | . | TRBD2 | CASSPNGGYNEQFF | TGTGCCAGCTCGCCTAACGGGGGGTACAATGAGCAGTTCTTC
TRBJ2-1 | TRBV9 | few | TRBD2 | CASSVELAEGIKFF | TGTGCCAGCAGCGTAGAACTAGCGGAGGGGATTAAGTTCTTC
TRBJ1-1 | TRBV5-1 | few | . | CASSAGGGSSNTEAFF | TGCGCCAGCAGCGCCGGAGGCGGCAGTTCGAACACTGAAGCTTTCTTT
TRBJ2-3 | TRBV18 | few | . | CASSPTLGTDTQYF | TGTGCCAGCTCACCCACTCTGGGTACAGATACGCAGTATTTT
TRBJ1-3 | TRBV6-1 | . | . | CASSYLWGHGNTIYF | TGTGCCAGCAGTTACCTGTGGGGGCATGGAAACACCATATATTTT
TRBJ2-3 | TRBV24-1 | . | . | CATSERQLGDTQYF | TGTGCCACCAGTGAGAGACAATTGGGGGATACGCAGTATTTT
TRBJ2-1 | TRBV7-9 | . | . | CASSLGSANEQFF | TGTGCCAGCAGCTTAGGGTCTGCAAACGAGCAGTTCTTC
TRBJ2-1 | TRBV6-2/TRBV6-3 | . | . | CASSYSGRREQFF | TGTGCCAGCAGTTACTCGGGGCGGCGTGAGCAGTTCTTC
TRBJ2-1 | TRBV12-3/TRBV12-4 | few | . | CASSLVGGGGEQFF | TGTGCCAGCAGTTTAGTTGGGGGGGGCGGTGAGCAGTTCTTC
TRBJ2-5 | TRBV12-3/TRBV12-4 | . | TRBD2 | CASSLTSGRKVETQYF | TGTGCCAGCAGTCTTACTAGCGGGAGAAAGGTAGAGACCCAGTACTTC
TRBJ2-3 | TRBV20-1 | . | . | CSANFGPDTQYF | .
TRBJ2-5 | TRBV14 | few | . | CASSTRNRAETQYF | TGTGCCAGCAGCACTAGGAATCGGGCGGAGACCCAGTACTTC
TRBJ2-6 | TRBV12-3/TRBV12-4 | . | . | CASTQVGTGANVLTF | TGTGCCAGCACCCAAGTGGGTACTGGGGCCAACGTCCTGACTTTC
TRBJ1-1 | TRBV20-1 | few | . | CSLPLGPEAFF | TGCAGTCTACCTCTGGGCCCTGAAGCTTTCTTT
TRBJ2-7 | TRBV7-9 | few | . | CASSLRAGVFYEQYF | TGTGCCAGCAGCTTACGGGCCGGGGTCTTCTACGAGCAGTACTTC
TRBJ1-4 | TRBV6-6 | once | TRBD1 | CASSYSGGPGEKLFF | TGTGCCAGCAGTTACTCAGGGGGCCCAGGTGAAAAACTGTTTTTT
TRBJ1-5 | TRBV30 | . | . | CAWSWGSNQPQHF | TGTGCCTGGAGTTGGGGAAGCAATCAGCCCCAGCATTTT
TRBJ2-7 | TRBV12-3/TRBV12-4 | . | . | CASSLPNTGTHEQYF | TGTGCCAGCAGTTTGCCTAACACAGGGACCCACGAGCAGTACTTC
TRBJ1-2 | TRBV4-1 | . | . | CASSSQGGFYGYTF | TGCGCCAGCAGCTCACAGGGAGGTTTCTATGGCTACACCTTC
TRBJ2-7 | TRBV7-9 | . | . | CASGPTYEQYF | TGTGCCAGTGGACCTACCTACGAGCAGTACTTC
TRBJ1-1 | TRBV5-5 | few | . | CASSLIENTEAFF | TGTGCCAGCAGCTTGATTGAGAACACTGAAGCTTTCTTT
TRBJ2-5 | TRBV2 | few | . | CASSGGVVTQYF | TGTGCCAGCAGTGGGGGAGTGGTAACCCAGTACTTC
TRBJ2-5 | TRBV19 | many | . | CASSQRVGQETQYF | TGTGCCAGTAGTCAACGGGTAGGCCAAGAGACCCAGTACTTC
TRBJ2-2 | TRBV5-1 | once | . | CASSSNPTETGELFF | TGCGCCAGCAGCTCTAACCCGACAGAAACCGGGGAGCTGTTTTTT
TRBJ2-7 | TRBV4-1 | . | . | CASSQETQVYEQYF | TGCGCCAGCAGCCAAGAGACGCAGGTCTACGAGCAGTACTTC
TRBJ2-1 | TRBV12-3/TRBV12-4 | few | TRBD1 | CASSYRGSSDEQFF | TGTGCCAGCAGTTACAGGGGGTCGAGCGATGAGCAGTTCTTC
TRBJ2-2 | TRBV4-3 | . | TRBD1 | CASSEAGTASGELFF | TGCGCCAGCAGCGAGGCCGGGACAGCCAGCGGGGAGCTGTTTTTT
TRBJ2-5 | TRBV7-6 | many | . | CASSLYVGRETQYF | TGTGCCAGCAGCTTATATGTGGGGCGGGAGACCCAGTACTTC
TRBJ1-1 | TRBV24-1 | . | . | CATSATDGMNTEAFF | TGTGCCACCAGTGCTACGGACGGAATGAACACTGAAGCTTTCTTT
TRBJ2-3 | TRBV7-9 | many | . | CASSLVFGLDTQYF | TGTGCCAGCAGCTTAGTTTTCGGCCTGGATACGCAGTATTTT
TRBJ2-5 | TRBV7-2 | . | . | CASSFLPRRQRGDQETQYF | TGTGCCAGCAGCTTCCTCCCGCGGCGACAGCGAGGGGACCAAGAGACCCAGTACTTC
TRBJ2-1 | TRBV12-3/TRBV12-4 | . | TRBD1 | CASSPGQGYVDNEQFF | TGTGCCAGCAGTCCGGGACAGGGGTACGTCGACAATGAGCAGTTCTTC
TRBJ2-6 | TRBV5-1 | . | . | CASSFYRPPSGANVLTF | TGCGCCAGCAGCTTTTACAGGCCTCCCTCTGGGGCCAACGTCCTGACTTTC
TRBJ2-1 | TRBV11-2 | few | . | CASSLENFHEQFF | TGTGCCAGCAGCTTAGAGAACTTCCATGAGCAGTTCTTC
TRBJ1-1 | TRBV2 | . | . | CASSGGKAFF | TGTGCCAGCAGTGGAGGGAAGGCTTTCTTT
TRBJ2-7 | TRBV7-8 | few | . | CASSPNIGQGYEQYF | TGTGCCAGCAGCCCCAACATCGGTCAGGGTTACGAGCAGTACTTC
TRBJ1-1 | TRBV20-1 | . | TRBD1 | CSAGTGLNTEAFF | TGCAGTGCTGGGACAGGCCTTAACACTGAAGCTTTCTTT
TRBJ2-1 | TRBV5-1 | many | . | CASSLPLELQQTQPRNYNEQFF | TGCGCCAGCAGCTTGCCTTTGGAACTCCAGCAGACGCAACCCCGAAACTACAATGAGCAGTTCTTC
TRBJ2-7 | TRBV7-2 | . | . | CASSLDGGPSYEQYF | TGTGCCAGCAGCTTAGATGGGGGGCCCTCCTACGAGCAGTACTTC
TRBJ2-5 | TRBV11-2 | few | TRBD1 | CASSSGRTGGTETQYF | TGTGCCAGCAGCTCAGGACGGACAGGGGGCACAGAGACCCAGTACTTC
TRBJ2-2 | TRBV7-2 | . | TRBD1 | CASRGIRGRIGELFF | TGTGCCAGCAGAGGTATCAGGGGGCGGATCGGGGAGCTGTTTTTT
TRBJ2-7 | TRBV25-1 | . | TRBD2 | CASSRLAGPYEQYF | TGTGCCAGCAGTAGACTAGCGGGACCGTACGAGCAGTACTTC